The clone carrying this T cell receptor beta chain was picked up a small number of times. This specimen comes from a study of molecular identifiers for immune sequencing clone quantification. Trimming removed 4 bases at V and 1 base at J, with 23 bases between. The CDR3 is 18 residues long. Each CDR3 protein is one row after TCRdb ran MiXCR on the PCR reads. The sample records 100,000 or so distinct CDR3 sequences, roughly a third being singletons. This sequence was found in a human donor in good health. Some libraries in this study had Jurkat cell RNA spiked in. Source material: naive CD8+ T cells from blood, with Jurkat cell RNA spiked in. The subset denotes: FACS-sorted CD8+CD4-CCR7+CD45RA+ naive T cells. This chain uses TRBV12-3 or TRBV12-4 with TRBJ2-7, with D maybe TRBD2 (8 bases). The CDR3 reads CASSSGTETSETSYEQYF. The CDR3 coding sequence is TGTGCCAGCAGTTCTGGGACAGAGACTAGCGAGACGTCCTACGAGCAGTACTTC.